This T cell receptor beta chain originates from a study of blood T cell repertoires in COVID-19. Libraries were prepared by immunoSEQ multiplex PCR; TCRdb keeps only in-frame clonotypes and omits some of them. Of 45,000 to 65,000 clones in the sample, 75% to 85% were seen once. The receptor comes from a middle-aged man with acute or convalescent COVID-19. Sequencing was carried out using peripheral blood.

CDR3 residues: CASSPARGNSPLHF. CDR3 in DNA: TGTGCCAGCTCACCAGCGAGAGGAAATTCACCCCTCCACTTT. The chain employs TRBV18 and TRBJ1-6; D is undetermined. There are 14 residues in the CDR3. CDR1 is KGHSH, CDR2 LQKENI, per germline. V shed 2 bases and J shed 7 bases, with 9 bases lying between them.